A selection of T cell receptor beta chains follows, all from one sample in a study of blood T cell repertoires in COVID-19. Data came from immunoSEQ multiplex PCR; TCRdb stores just in-frame clones and leaves some out. Seen here are about 140,000 clones, around four fifths observed once, and the top ten hold about 6.1%. The source material was PBMCs or T cells enriched from blood (not recorded which). These receptors all come from a woman in her thirties or forties who had recovered from COVID-19. CDR3s include the opening cysteine and the closing phenylalanine or tryptophan.

J gene: TRBJ1-5
V gene: TRBV6-1
CDR3 protein: CASSEDRNQPQHF

J gene: TRBJ1-1
V gene: TRBV27
CDR3 protein: CASSTGAYTEAFF

J gene: TRBJ2-1
V gene: TRBV9
CDR3 protein: CASSARAGGSEQFF

J gene: TRBJ1-6
V gene: TRBV5-8
CDR3 protein: CASSLAGGNNSPLHF

J gene: TRBJ2-7
V gene: TRBV10-3
CDR3 protein: CAISVRGGDTYEQYF

J gene: TRBJ1-3
V gene: TRBV5-1
CDR3 protein: CASSRGFDYSGNTIYF

J gene: TRBJ1-1
V gene: TRBV19
CDR3 protein: CASSPLREGVTEAFF

J gene: TRBJ1-1
V gene: TRBV20-1
CDR3 protein: CSASAVFEAFF

J gene: TRBJ1-3
V gene: TRBV9
CDR3 protein: CASSVDPVEGGNTIYF

J gene: TRBJ2-7
V gene: TRBV9
CDR3 protein: CASSVATGVAYEQYF

J gene: TRBJ2-5
V gene: TRBV19
CDR3 protein: CASGQGETQYF

J gene: TRBJ2-2
V gene: TRBV11-2
CDR3 protein: CASSFAGGLITGELFF

J gene: TRBJ1-1
V gene: TRBV3-1/TRBV3-2
CDR3 protein: CASSPGESTEAFF

J gene: TRBJ2-1
V gene: TRBV6-1
CDR3 protein: CASSEGDWSEQFF

J gene: TRBJ1-5
V gene: TRBV10-1
CDR3 protein: CASLQGARNQPQHF

J gene: TRBJ1-1
V gene: TRBV19
CDR3 protein: CASSITTTGFGWAYEAFF

J gene: TRBJ2-7
V gene: TRBV6-1
CDR3 protein: CASSEDTSGAYEQYF